The 25 T cell receptor beta chains given below trace back to one sample, sequenced in a study of regulatory T cells in long-lasting Graves disease. Both iRepertoire HTBI primers and Arm-PCR of CDR3 regions were used to build the TCR beta libraries. TCRdb reprocessed the multiplex PCR reads via MiXCR and lists one record per CDR3 protein. The data hold 650,000 to 700,000 distinct CDR3 sequences, with about 30% observed a single time. Time point: persistent/refractory GD, antithyroid drugs over 5 years with positive TRAb. PBMCs provided the RNA from which the TCR library was made. This material consisted of peripheral blood mononuclear cells (PBMCs), taken when the disease was refractory, from a patient treated with antithyroid drugs. These TCRs come from a female donor with Graves disease.

V gene TRBV3-1 combines with J gene TRBJ2-5; a possible D gene is TRBD1 (7 bases). CDR3 length equals 19 residues. Germline CDR1 is LGHDT and CDR2 is YNNKEL (reference sequence). V was clipped by 0 bases and J by 0 bases, with 20 bases between them. The CDR3 reads CASSQETGARSGYQETQYF. The CDR3 DNA follows: TGTGCCAGCAGCCAAGAAACAGGGGCGCGGAGCGGGTACCAAGAGACCCAGTACTTC.

Many counts were recorded for this clonotype. This chain uses TRBV12-5 with TRBJ2-5; possibly TRBD1 for D (5 bases). CDR1 and CDR2 from the germline V gene are LGHNT and FRNRAP. The CDR3 is made up of 15 amino acids. The V gene lost 6 bases and the J gene lost 5 bases, with 19 bases spanning the gap. CDR3 bases: TGTGCTAGTGGAACCTTAGACAGTCCCAGGGAGACCCAGTACTTC. Residues: CASGTLDSPRETQYF.

The genes are TRBV3-1 and TRBJ2-5; D is perhaps TRBD2 (5 bases). The CDR3 has 14 residues. V shed 4 bases and J shed 3 bases, with 12 bases lying between them. Germline V gene sequence: CDR1 LGHDT, CDR2 YNNKEL (reference sequence). CDR3 DNA: TGTGCCAGCAGCCCCGATACTAGTGAAGAGACCCAGTACTTC. Amino acid sequence: CASSPDTSEETQYF.

This chain links TRBV18 with TRBJ2-2; TRBD1 matches at 7 bases. Germline V gene lookup returns CDR1 KGHSH and CDR2 LQKENI. The CDR3 spans 16 residues. Trimming at V came to 0 bases and at J to 4 bases, leaving 5 bases not matched to a gene. The DNA of the CDR3 is TGTGCCAGCTCACCACCGAGGGGGCAATCCACCGGGGAGCTGTTTTTT. This gives the protein CASSPPRGQSTGELFF. The full variable domain, rest sourced from reference TRBV18 and TRBJ2-2, is NAGVMQNPRHLVRRRGQEARLRCSPMKGHSHVYWYRQLPEEGLKFMVYLQKENIIDESGMPKERFSAEFPKEGPSILRIQQVVRGDSAAYFCASSPPRGQSTGELFFGEGSRLTVL.

The gene calls are TRBV12-3 or TRBV12-4 and TRBJ1-1, with 10 nucleotides matching TRBD1. V was pared by 3 bases and J by 0 bases, with 4 bases of the junction left unmatched. The CDR3 runs 16 residues. DNA of the CDR3: TGTGCCAGCAGTTTTAGGACAGGGGGACTGAACACTGAAGCTTTCTTT. Translation: CASSFRTGGLNTEAFF.

The rearrangement links TRBV5-1 to TRBJ1-5; D is possibly TRBD1 (5 bases). Trimming left V 0 bases short and J 3 bases short, with 10 bases between. The CDR3 has 15 residues. The germline V gene encodes CDR1 SGHRS and CDR2 YFSETQ. DNA of the CDR3: TGCGCCAGCAGCTTGGCCGGGGCTGACAATCAGCCCCAGCATTTT. Amino acid sequence: CASSLAGADNQPQHF. Filled out from reference TRBV5-1 and TRBJ1-5, the complete variable domain reads KAGVTQTPRYLIKTRGQQVTLSCSPISGHRSVSWYQQTPGQGLQFLFEYFSETQRNKGNFPGRFSGRQFSNSRSEMNVSTLELGDSALYLCASSLAGADNQPQHFGDGTRLSIL.

The rearrangement joins TRBV12-3 or TRBV12-4 to TRBJ2-5; unclear D gene. The CDR3 is 15 residues long. V gave up 5 bases and J gave up 4 bases, with 17 bases separating them. This chain's CDR3 is CASSERQTYRETQYF. CDR3 DNA sequence: TGTGCCAGCAGTGAAAGACAAACGTACCGAGAGACCCAGTACTTC.

This clonotype appeared many times. The rearrangement links TRBV12-3 or TRBV12-4 to TRBJ1-1, with D perhaps TRBD1 (5 bases). V shed 3 bases and J shed 4 bases, with 9 bases lying between them. The CDR3 length is 13 residues. In DNA form, the CDR3 reads TGTGCCAGCAGTTTGGGGGAGACCACTGAAGCTTTCTTT. Encoded protein: CASSLGETTEAFF.

This rearrangement joins TRBV30 to TRBJ1-5, with a possible D match to TRBD1 (6 bases). CDR3 size: 13 residues. V was cut by 2 bases and J by 7 bases, with 12 bases left in between. CDR1 is GTSNPN, CDR2 SVGIG, per germline (reference sequence). CDR3 nucleotide sequence: TGTGCCTGGAGTAAACAGGGAGAACAGCCCCAGCATTTT. This encodes CAWSKQGEQPQHF. The whole variable domain, remainder taken from reference TRBV30 and TRBJ1-5, is SQTIHQWPATLVQPVGSPLSLECTVEGTSNPNLYWYRQAAGRGLQLLFYSVGIGQISSEVPQNLSASRPQDRQFILSSKKLLLSDSGFYLCAWSKQGEQPQHFGDGTRLSIL.

Ten or more counts support this clonotype. This chain joins TRBV3-1 and TRBJ2-5, with D uncertain. Germline values: CDR1 LGHDT, CDR2 YNNKEL (reference sequence). The V gene lost 3 bases and the J gene lost 1 base, with 9 bases spanning the gap. CDR3 size: 14 residues. The CDR3 DNA sequence: TGTGCCAGCAGCCAGGTCCAGTTCCAAGAGACCCAGTACTTC. Protein product: CASSQVQFQETQYF.

V and J are TRBV15 and TRBJ1-1; D unclear. Germline CDR1 is LNHNV and CDR2 is YYDKDF (reference sequence). This CDR3 contains 13 residues. The ends were cut back, 0 bases at V and 3 bases at J, with 5 bases in the middle. CDR3 in DNA: TGTGCCACCAGCAGAGAGGGATACACTGAAGCTTTCTTT. Residues: CATSREGYTEAFF. The full variable domain, completed using reference TRBV15 and TRBJ1-1, is DAMVIQNPRYQVTQFGKPVTLSCSQTLNHNVMYWYQQKSSQAPKLLFHYYDKDFNNEADTPDNFQSRRPNTSFCFLDIRSPGLGDTAMYLCATSREGYTEAFFGQGTRLTVV.

This clonotype has a handful of counts. This rearrangement joins TRBV29-1 to TRBJ1-2, with TRBD1 matching 12 bases. The germline CDR1 and CDR2 sequences are SQVTM and ANQGSEA. V gave up 7 bases and J gave up 5 bases; unmatched junction bases: 11. This CDR3 has 15 amino acids. CDR3 nucleotide sequence: TGCAGCGCTGGAGCCGGGACAGGGGGCGGGTATGGCTACACCTTC. This sequence encodes CSAGAGTGGGYGYTF.

This clonotype was seen more than once but under ten times. The rearrangement uses TRBV29-1 and TRBJ1-3; D is uncertain. Trimming pared 6 bases from V and 0 bases from J, leaving 6 bases between. Germline CDR1 SQVTM, CDR2 ANQGSEA. The CDR3 is 12 residues long. The CDR3 is CSVESSGNTIYF. The CDR3 DNA sequence: TGCAGCGTGGAGAGCTCTGGAAACACCATATATTTT.

J is TRBJ1-1 and V is TRBV5-1; D uncertain. The V end lost 5 bases, the J end lost 9 bases, and 14 bases lay between the germline ends. Per the germline V gene, CDR1 is SGHRS and CDR2 is YFSETQ. The CDR3 sequence is 12 residues long. In DNA form, the CDR3 reads TGCGCCAGCAGAGAGAACGCGGGTCAAGCTTTCTTT. Protein: CASRENAGQAFF. The full variable domain, completed using reference TRBV5-1 and TRBJ1-1, is KAGVTQTPRYLIKTRGQQVTLSCSPISGHRSVSWYQQTPGQGLQFLFEYFSETQRNKGNFPGRFSGRQFSNSRSEMNVSTLELGDSALYLCASRENAGQAFFGQGTRLTVV.

The chain couples TRBV12-3 or TRBV12-4 to TRBJ2-7; D may be TRBD1 (6 bases). This CDR3 spans 14 amino acids. V was shortened by 7 bases and J by 4 bases, with 17 bases between the two germline ends. The CDR3 reads CASTNRGTTYEQYF. The CDR3 region has the DNA TGTGCCAGCACTAATAGGGGGACAACTTACGAGCAGTACTTC.

This rearrangement joins TRBV6-2 or TRBV6-3 to TRBJ2-7; 7 bases line up with TRBD2. Germline V gene lookup returns CDR1 MNHEY and CDR2 SVGEGT. The CDR3 is 17 residues long. V shed 0 bases, J shed 4 bases, and the junction held 12 bases outside the gene matches. CDR3 sequence reads: CASSYSGRASSSYEQYF. The CDR3 coding sequence is TGTGCCAGCAGTTACTCGGGGAGGGCATCCTCCTCATACGAGCAGTACTTC.

The chain combines TRBV3-1 with TRBJ2-7; D remains unclear. Germline assignment: CDR1 LGHDT and CDR2 YNNKEL (reference sequence). The CDR3 runs 12 residues. The ends were cut back, 1 base at V and 2 bases at J, with 3 bases in the middle. The chain's CDR3 is CASSQVAYEQYF. The CDR3 DNA is TGTGCCAGCAGCCAAGTCGCCTACGAGCAGTACTTC.

The chain employs TRBV5-6 and TRBJ1-1; 9 nucleotides align to TRBD1. The V and J ends lost 4 bases and 4 bases, in that order; junction bases with no gene match: 11. This CDR3 contains 16 residues. Germline CDR1 is SGHDT and CDR2 is YYEEEE. Here the CDR3 reads CASSTLQDRGGTEAFF. In DNA, the CDR3 is TGTGCCAGCAGCACCTTACAGGACAGGGGAGGCACTGAAGCTTTCTTT.

The chain joins TRBV6-1 to TRBJ1-1; D is ambiguous. Germline lookup yields CDR1 MNHNS and CDR2 SASEGT. CDR3 length: 13 amino acids. V lost 5 bases to trimming and J lost 4 bases, with 11 bases between them. This chain's CDR3 is CASSRELTTEAFF. In nucleotides, the CDR3 is TGTGCCAGCAGTAGGGAGCTGACCACTGAAGCTTTCTTT.

This chain connects TRBV12-3 or TRBV12-4 to TRBJ2-5, with 8 nucleotides matching TRBD1. The CDR3 extends over 15 amino acids. The J segment lost 7 bases and the V segment lost 6 bases, leaving 13 bases of the junction unmatched. The CDR3 nucleotides are TGTGCCAGCAGGCCGGGACAGGTTCCCCGTGGGACCCAGTACTTC. Translation: CASRPGQVPRGTQYF.

The rearrangement links TRBV6-1 to TRBJ1-6; 9 nucleotides agree with TRBD1. The germline gives CDR1 MNHNS, CDR2 SASEGT. The CDR3 runs to 13 residues. V shed 7 bases, J shed 9 bases, and the junction held 4 bases outside the gene matches. DNA of the CDR3: TGTGCCAGCATGCCGACAGGGGGTTCACCCCTCCACTTT. Residues: CASMPTGGSPLHF.

This clonotype was seen a few times. This CDR3 reads CSVDARVRGYGYTF. The DNA for the CDR3 is TGCAGCGTTGATGCCCGGGTCAGGGGCTATGGCTACACCTTC. The chain employs TRBV29-1 and TRBJ1-2, with a weak D call TRBD1 (6 bases). CDR1 SQVTM and CDR2 ANQGSEA come from the germline V gene. V was trimmed by 3 bases and J by 4 bases, leaving 15 bases between them. The CDR3 is made up of 14 amino acids.

In the case of this clonotype: This clone may be a read error of a much larger clone one base away. The CDR3 sequence is CASSTGTGLAGASVLTF. The CDR3 DNA follows: TGTGCCAGCAGTACCGGGACAGGGTTAGCTGGGGCCAGCGTCCTGACTTTC. V usage is TRBV2 and J usage is TRBJ2-6; 9 bases fit TRBD1. Germline V gene lookup returns CDR1 SNHLY and CDR2 FYNNEI. The CDR3 length is 17 residues.

This clonotype was seen at least ten times. V is TRBV28 and J is TRBJ1-1; D call uncertain. Between the trimmed V and J ends, which lost 0 bases and 0 bases, there was a span of 8 bases. The CDR3 totals 15 residues. The V gene's germline CDR1 is MDHEN and CDR2 SYDVKM. CDR3 amino acids: CASSLWAGLNTEAFF. The CDR3, as DNA: TGTGCCAGCAGTTTATGGGCGGGGTTGAACACTGAAGCTTTCTTT. Filled out from reference TRBV28 and TRBJ1-1, the complete variable domain reads DVKVTQSSRYLVKRTGEKVFLECVQDMDHENMFWYRQDPGLGLRLIYFSYDVKMKEKGDIPEGYSVSREKKERFSLILESASTNQTSMYLCASSLWAGLNTEAFFGQGTRLTVV.

The V gene is TRBV5-1, the J gene TRBJ2-5; 11 bases agree with TRBD1. Germline CDR1 reads SGHRS; CDR2 reads YFSETQ. This CDR3 contains 15 residues. Trimming took 5 bases from V and 4 from J; bases not matched to a gene: 7. In DNA form, the CDR3 reads TGCGCCAGCAGACCTCCGGGACAGGGGGGAGAGACCCAGTACTTC. The encoded protein is CASRPPGQGGETQYF.